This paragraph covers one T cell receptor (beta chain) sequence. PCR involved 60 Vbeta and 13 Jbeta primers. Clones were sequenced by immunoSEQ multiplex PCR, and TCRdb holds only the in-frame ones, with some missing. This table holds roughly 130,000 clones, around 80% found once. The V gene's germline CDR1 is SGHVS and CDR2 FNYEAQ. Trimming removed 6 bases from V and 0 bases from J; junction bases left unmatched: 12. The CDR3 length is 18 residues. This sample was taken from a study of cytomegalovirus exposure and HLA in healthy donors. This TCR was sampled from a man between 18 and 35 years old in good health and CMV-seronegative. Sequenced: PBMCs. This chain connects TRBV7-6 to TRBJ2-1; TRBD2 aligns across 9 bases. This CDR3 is CASSSSGLAFSSYNEQFF. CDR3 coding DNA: TGTGCCAGCAGTTCAAGTGGACTAGCGTTTAGCTCCTACAATGAGCAGTTCTTC.